Here is one T cell receptor (beta chain) with its context. Antigen unknown. The data are from a study of cytomegalovirus exposure and HLA in healthy donors. The study, taken as a whole, reports: In vitro assays verified that three CMV-associated chains recognized CMV antigens specifically. Cytomegalovirus-associated TCR beta chains were listed, numbering approximately 150.

This CDR3 spans 16 amino acids. V was clipped by 4 bases and J by 0 bases, with 14 bases between them. In germline, CDR1 is SGDLS, CDR2 YYNGEE. Sequencing was performed with immunoSEQ multiplex PCR; in TCRdb, only in-frame clones are kept and a portion is missing. This repertoire shows some 200,000 clones, approximately 84% found once; its top ten account for 2.5% to 3%. The sequence derives from a woman in her late teens or twenties in good health and CMV-seropositive. This sequence joins TRBV9 and TRBJ2-1; D not resolved. What was sequenced was PBMCs. CDR3 sequence reads: CASSPDSRSSYNEQFF. CDR3 sequence (DNA): TGTGCCAGCAGCCCCGACTCTAGGAGCTCCTACAATGAGCAGTTCTTC. Supplemented by reference TRBV9 and TRBJ2-1, the full variable domain reads DSGVTQTPKHLITATGQRVTLRCSPRSGDLSVYWYQQSLDQGLQFLIQYYNGEERAKGNILERFSAQQFPDLHSELNLSSLELGDSALYFCASSPDSRSSYNEQFFGPGTRLTVL.